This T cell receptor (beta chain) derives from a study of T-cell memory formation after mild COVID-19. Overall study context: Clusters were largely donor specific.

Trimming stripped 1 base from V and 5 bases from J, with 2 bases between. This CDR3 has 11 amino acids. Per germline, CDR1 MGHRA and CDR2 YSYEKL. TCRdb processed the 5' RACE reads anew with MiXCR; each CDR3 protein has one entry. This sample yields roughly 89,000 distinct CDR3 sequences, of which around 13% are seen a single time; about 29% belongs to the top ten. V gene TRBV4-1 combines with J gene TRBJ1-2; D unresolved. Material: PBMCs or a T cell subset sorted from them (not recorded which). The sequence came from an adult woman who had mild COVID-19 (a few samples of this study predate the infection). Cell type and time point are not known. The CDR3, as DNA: TGCGCCAGCAGCCAAGGATATGGCTACACCTTC. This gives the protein CASSQGYGYTF.